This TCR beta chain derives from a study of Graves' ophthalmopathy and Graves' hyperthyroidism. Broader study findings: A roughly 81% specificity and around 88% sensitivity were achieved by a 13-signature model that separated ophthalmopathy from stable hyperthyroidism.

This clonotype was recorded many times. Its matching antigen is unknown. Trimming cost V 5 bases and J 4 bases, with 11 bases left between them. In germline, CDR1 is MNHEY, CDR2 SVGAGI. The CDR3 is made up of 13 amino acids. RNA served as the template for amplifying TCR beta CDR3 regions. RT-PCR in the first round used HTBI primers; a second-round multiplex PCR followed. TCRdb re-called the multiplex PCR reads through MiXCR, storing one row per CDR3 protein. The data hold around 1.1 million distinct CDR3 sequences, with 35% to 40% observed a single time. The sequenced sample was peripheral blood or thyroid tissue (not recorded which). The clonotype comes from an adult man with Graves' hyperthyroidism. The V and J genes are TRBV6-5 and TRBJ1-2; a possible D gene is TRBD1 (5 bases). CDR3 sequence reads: CASSEVGTYGYTF. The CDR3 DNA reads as TGTGCCAGCAGTGAAGTGGGGACCTATGGCTACACCTTC.